Following are 22 T cell receptor beta chains from one sample sequenced in a study of blood T cell repertoires in COVID-19. The assay was immunoSEQ multiplex PCR, and TCRdb's table has in-frame clones only and misses some. The repertoire includes around 270,000 clones, 75% to 90% of them detected once, and about 4.6% sits in the top ten. The source material was peripheral blood. The receptors stem from a middle-aged man with acute or convalescent COVID-19.

The chain carries TRBV7-8 and TRBJ2-1; no clear D. V lost 1 base to trimming and J lost 15 bases, with 13 bases between them. The CDR3 consists of 12 residues. Germline V gene lookup returns CDR1 SGHVS and CDR2 FQNEAQ. CDR3 sequence (DNA): TGTGCCAGCAGCTTAGTGGAGAAGAGCGCGTTCTTC. This encodes CASSLVEKSAFF.

V usage is TRBV5-1 and J usage is TRBJ1-2; D may be TRBD1 (5 bases). Germline V lookup: CDR1 SGHRS, CDR2 YFSETQ. The CDR3 runs 15 residues. V shed 0 bases and J shed 2 bases, with 11 bases lying between them. The CDR3 loop reads CASSLGGGKNYGYTF. CDR3 nucleotides: TGCGCCAGCAGCTTGGGCGGGGGGAAAAACTATGGCTACACCTTC.

This rearrangement joins TRBV5-1 to TRBJ1-1; D is uncertain. Trimming took off 0 bases at V and 5 bases at J, with 8 bases between the two ends. From germline, CDR1 is SGHRS and CDR2 YFSETQ. The CDR3 has 13 amino acids. The CDR3, as DNA: TGCGCCAGCAGCTTGGAAGGGAGGACTGAAGCTTTCTTT. It codes for CASSLEGRTEAFF. The whole variable domain, filled in from reference TRBV5-1 and TRBJ1-1, reads KAGVTQTPRYLIKTRGQQVTLSCSPISGHRSVSWYQQTPGQGLQFLFEYFSETQRNKGNFPGRFSGRQFSNSRSEMNVSTLELGDSALYLCASSLEGRTEAFFGQGTRLTVV.

The chain joins TRBV5-1 to TRBJ2-2; D call uncertain. This CDR3 spans 14 amino acids. V lost 2 bases and J lost 1, with 6 bases in between. Germline V gene sequence: CDR1 SGHRS, CDR2 YFSETQ. In nucleotides, the CDR3 is TGCGCCAGCAGCTTTGCAGGGAACACCGGGGAGCTGTTTTTT. This translates into CASSFAGNTGELFF.

This clone was recorded only once. J is TRBJ1-2 and V is TRBV7-9; 7 positions agree with TRBD1. CDR3 length equals 13 residues. V was pared by 5 bases and J by 13 bases, with 13 bases of the junction left unmatched. The germline V gene has CDR1 SEHNR and CDR2 FQNEAQ (reference sequence). CDR3 sequence: CASSESGTVTFTF. CDR3 DNA sequence: TGTGCCAGCAGCGAATCCGGGACAGTGACGTTCACCTTC.

This chain connects TRBV12-5 to TRBJ2-1; perhaps TRBD2 as D (7 bases). The germline CDR1 and CDR2 sequences are LGHNT and FRNRAP. This CDR3 spans 16 amino acids. V lost 2 bases and J 4 bases, leaving 15 bases between the germline ends. As DNA, the CDR3 is TGTGCTAGTGGTTTGTCGGGGGGCCCTTTATACAATGAGCAGTTCTTC. This encodes CASGLSGGPLYNEQFF.

The sample holds one count of this clone. The V and J genes are TRBV5-8 and TRBJ1-6; D gene unclear. Trimming removed 2 bases from V and 7 bases from J, with 4 bases in between. This CDR3 is built from 12 residues. The germline CDR1 and CDR2 sequences are SGHTS and YDEGEE. CDR3 in DNA: TGTGCCAGCAGCTTTGCGAATTCACCCCTCCACTTT. It is translated as CASSFANSPLHF. Together with reference TRBV5-8 and TRBJ1-6, the CDR3 gives the full variable domain: EAGVTQSPTHLIKTRGQQATLRCSPISGHTSVYWYQQALGLGLQFLLWYDEGEERNRGNFPPRFSGRQFPNYSSELNVNALELEDSALYLCASSFANSPLHFGNGTRLTVT.

This clone was seen only a few times. This chain connects TRBV2 to TRBJ2-2, with TRBD2 matching 11 bases. Per the germline V gene, CDR1 is SNHLY and CDR2 is FYNNEI. V shed 6 bases and J 6 bases; nucleotides not matched to a gene: 9. The CDR3 loop spans 16 amino acids. The CDR3 sequence: CASRKTSGDLSGELFF. In DNA form, the CDR3 reads TGTGCCAGCAGAAAGACTAGCGGGGACCTTTCCGGGGAGCTGTTTTTT.

The J gene is TRBJ2-7, the V gene TRBV6-5, with 10 bases matching TRBD1. The J segment lost 5 bases and the V segment lost 10 bases, leaving 11 bases of the junction unmatched. Germline CDR1 MNHEY, CDR2 SVGAGI. CDR3 length: 14 amino acids. DNA for the CDR3: TGTGCCACTAAGCGGGACAGGGGTCGGAACGAGCAGTACTTC. Translation gives CATKRDRGRNEQYF.

The V call is TRBV9, the J call TRBJ2-2, with TRBD1 identical over 9 bases. Germline assignment: CDR1 SGDLS and CDR2 YYNGEE. V gave up 0 bases and J gave up 3 bases; unmatched junction bases: 6. This CDR3 contains 17 residues. In nucleotides, the CDR3 is TGTGCCAGCAGCGTAGGGTGGGACAGGGTGGACACCGGGGAGCTGTTTTTT. Its protein is CASSVGWDRVDTGELFF.

The rearrangement links TRBV6-4 to TRBJ1-2, with no clear D. The CDR3 has 17 amino acids. Trimming stripped 0 bases from V and 2 bases from J, with 16 bases between. Per germline, CDR1 MRHNA and CDR2 SNTAGT. The CDR3 protein is CASSDSFYRTPNYGYTF. The CDR3 region has the DNA TGTGCCAGCAGTGACTCGTTTTACAGAACCCCCAACTATGGCTACACCTTC.

The chain recombines TRBV5-4 with TRBJ2-4; D possibly corresponds to TRBD1 (5 bases). The CDR3 spans 14 residues. V shed 6 bases and J shed 5 bases, with 15 bases lying between them. The germline V gene encodes CDR1 SGHNT and CDR2 YYREEE (reference sequence). The CDR3 coding sequence is TGTGCCAGCAATAGTCGACAGTCGGAAAACATTCAGTACTTC. Translation gives CASNSRQSENIQYF.

The rearrangement links TRBV11-2 to TRBJ2-2; D possibly corresponds to TRBD1 (5 bases). V was shortened by 7 bases and J by 4 bases, with 19 bases between the two germline ends. The CDR3 is 16 residues long. Germline CDR1 and CDR2: SGHAT and FQNNGV. The CDR3 sequence is CASTRSQGSGTGELFF. The CDR3 coding sequence is TGTGCCAGCACCAGATCTCAGGGTAGTGGCACCGGGGAGCTGTTTTTT.

The rearrangement uses TRBV7-6 and TRBJ2-2; 8 bases agree with TRBD1. The CDR3 spans 16 residues. Per germline, CDR1 SGHVS and CDR2 FNYEAQ. The V gene end was trimmed by 2 bases and the J gene end by 6 bases; junction bases not matched to a gene: 8. The CDR3 coding sequence is TGTGCCAGCAGCTTAAGGGCAGGGGGCTGGTCCGGGGAGCTGTTTTTT. It codes for CASSLRAGGWSGELFF.

V gene TRBV6-5 combines with J gene TRBJ2-6; D uncertain. CDR3 length: 16 residues. V shed 4 bases and J shed 0 bases, with 10 bases lying between them. Germline CDR1 and CDR2: MNHEY and SVGAGI. In DNA form, the CDR3 reads TGTGCCAGCAGTTTCGACTCCAGCTCTGGGGCCAACGTCCTGACTTTC. Its protein is CASSFDSSSGANVLTF.

The V gene is TRBV7-2, the J gene TRBJ1-6; TRBD1 might be the D (5 bases). Trimming took off 11 bases at V and 3 bases at J, with 14 bases between the two ends. There are 14 residues in the CDR3. Germline V lookup: CDR1 SGHTA, CDR2 FQGNSA. The CDR3 loop is CASMGGNYNSPLHF. CDR3 DNA: TGTGCCTCCATGGGGGGTAACTATAATTCACCCCTCCACTTT.

The V and J genes are TRBV27 and TRBJ2-7, with D tentatively TRBD1 (5 bases). The CDR3 length is 16 residues. Between the trimmed V and J ends, which lost 5 bases and 1 base, there was a span of 18 bases. Germline CDR1 MNHEY, CDR2 SMNVEV (reference sequence). The CDR3 protein is CASSPQGLERSYEQYF. CDR3 nucleotide sequence: TGTGCCAGCAGTCCCCAGGGCTTGGAGAGGTCCTACGAGCAGTACTTC.

This clone showed up just once. Different DNA sequences within this sample yield the same CDR3. V gene TRBV5-1 combines with J gene TRBJ1-1, with 9 bases that match TRBD1. Germline CDR1 and CDR2: SGHRS and YFSETQ. This CDR3 region has 14 residues. The V and J ends lost 2 bases and 5 bases, in that order; junction bases with no gene match: 4. CDR3 nucleotides: TGCGCCAGCAGCTTAACAGGGGGCTGGACTGAAGCTTTCTTT. It encodes CASSLTGGWTEAFF.

The chain is built from TRBV4-2 and TRBJ2-4; 9 bases are a match to TRBD1. The ends lost 0 bases at V and 4 bases at J; junction bases unmatched: 7. The CDR3 is 17 residues long. Per germline, CDR1 LGHNA and CDR2 YNFKEQ. CDR3 in DNA: TGTGCCAGCAGCCAAGATTCCTCAGGACAGGGGAAAAACATTCAGTACTTC. Encoded protein: CASSQDSSGQGKNIQYF.

The chain is built from TRBV5-1 and TRBJ1-4, with unresolved D. The CDR3 has 13 residues. The germline V and J ends were trimmed by 5 bases and 5 bases, with 10 bases remaining between them. The germline V gene has CDR1 SGHRS and CDR2 YFSETQ. CDR3 in amino acids: CASREGLNEKLFF. DNA for the CDR3: TGCGCCAGCAGGGAGGGCCTAAATGAAAAACTGTTTTTT. The whole variable domain, filled in from reference TRBV5-1 and TRBJ1-4, reads KAGVTQTPRYLIKTRGQQVTLSCSPISGHRSVSWYQQTPGQGLQFLFEYFSETQRNKGNFPGRFSGRQFSNSRSEMNVSTLELGDSALYLCASREGLNEKLFFGSGTQLSVL.

The chain links TRBV2 to TRBJ2-3, with TRBD2 matching over 8 bases. Germline V gene data show CDR1 as SNHLY and CDR2 as FYNNEI. Trimming took 3 bases from V and 3 from J; bases not matched to a gene: 2. This CDR3 region has 14 residues. The CDR3 sequence: CASSDRGGTDTQYF. In DNA, the CDR3 is TGTGCCAGCAGTGACCGCGGGGGGACAGATACGCAGTATTTT.

V is TRBV2 and J is TRBJ1-4; D gene ambiguous. The CDR3 loop spans 15 amino acids. Trimming pared 0 bases from V and 7 bases from J, leaving 12 bases between. Looked up from germline, CDR1 is SNHLY and CDR2 is FYNNEI. The CDR3 DNA follows: TGTGCCAGCAGTGAAGCCGGCGTCCGAGGTGAAAAACTGTTTTTT. Amino acids: CASSEAGVRGEKLFF.